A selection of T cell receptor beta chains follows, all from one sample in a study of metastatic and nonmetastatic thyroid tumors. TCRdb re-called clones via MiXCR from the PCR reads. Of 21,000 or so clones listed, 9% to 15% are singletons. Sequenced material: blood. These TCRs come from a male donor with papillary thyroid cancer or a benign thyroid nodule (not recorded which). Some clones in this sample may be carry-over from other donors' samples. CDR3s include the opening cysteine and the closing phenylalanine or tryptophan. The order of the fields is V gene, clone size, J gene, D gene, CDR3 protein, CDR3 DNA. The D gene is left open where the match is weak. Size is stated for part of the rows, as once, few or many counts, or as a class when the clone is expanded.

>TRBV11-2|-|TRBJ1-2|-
CASSLTRTNYGYTF
TGTGCCAGCAGCTTAACCAGGACGAACTATGGCTACACCTTC
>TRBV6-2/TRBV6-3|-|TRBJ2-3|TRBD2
CASSYGPLAGAHTQYF
TGTGCCAGCAGTTACGGCCCCCTAGCGGGGGCCCATACGCAGTATTTT
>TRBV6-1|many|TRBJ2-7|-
CASSLSGSYEQYF
TGTGCCAGCAGTCTTTCGGGGTCCTACGAGCAGTACTTC
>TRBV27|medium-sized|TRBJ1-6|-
CASSLSGGGYNSPLHF
TGTGCCAGCAGTTTATCAGGGGGAGGTTATAATTCACCCCTCCACTTT
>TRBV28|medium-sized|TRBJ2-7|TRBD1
CASSSPGQASYEQYF
TGTGCCAGCAGTTCGCCGGGACAGGCCTCCTACGAGCAGTACTTC
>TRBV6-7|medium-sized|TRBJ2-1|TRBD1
CASPKQGALVYNEQFF
TGTGCCAGCCCCAAACAGGGGGCCCTAGTCTACAATGAGCAGTTCTTC
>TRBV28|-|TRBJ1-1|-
CASSFGQGLNTEAFF
TGTGCCAGCAGTTTTGGGCAGGGGTTGAACACTGAAGCTTTCTTT
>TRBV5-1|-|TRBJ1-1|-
CASSLWDVNTEAFF
TGCGCCAGCAGCTTATGGGACGTGAACACTGAAGCTTTCTTT
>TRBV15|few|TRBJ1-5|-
CATRGYSNQPQHF
TGTGCCACCAGGGGTTATAGCAATCAGCCCCAGCATTTT
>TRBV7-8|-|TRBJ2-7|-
CASSSQVLGEQYF
TGTGCCAGCAGCTCCCAGGTGTTGGGGGAGCAGTACTTC
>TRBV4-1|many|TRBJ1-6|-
CASSQVRTARGSPLHF
TGCGCCAGCAGCCAAGTCAGGACCGCGAGGGGTTCACCCCTCCACTTT
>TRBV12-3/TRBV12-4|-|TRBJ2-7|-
CASSIRRAEQYF
TGTGCCAGCAGTATCCGACGGGCCGAGCAGTACTTC
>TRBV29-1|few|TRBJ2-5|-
CSVVLGETQYF
TGCAGCGTTGTTTTAGGGGAGACCCAGTACTTC
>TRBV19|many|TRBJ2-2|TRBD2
CASSKASGRTGELFF
TGTGCCAGTAGTAAGGCTAGCGGGAGGACCGGGGAGCTGTTTTTT
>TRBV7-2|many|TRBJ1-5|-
CASSLDNQPQHF
TGTGCCAGCAGCTTAGACAATCAGCCCCAGCATTTT
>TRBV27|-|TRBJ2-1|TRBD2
CATTGEGRNEQFF
TGTGCCACCACGGGGGAGGGCCGCAATGAGCAGTTCTTC
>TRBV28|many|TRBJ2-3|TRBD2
CASSFPTSGGGTDTQYF
TGTGCCAGCAGTTTCCCGACTAGCGGGGGAGGCACAGATACGCAGTATTTT
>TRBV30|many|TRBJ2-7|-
CAWRGGGSGSIKYF
TGTGCCTGGAGGGGGGGCGGGAGTGGCTCCATTAAGTACTTC
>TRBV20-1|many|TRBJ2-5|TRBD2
CSARQAGTSGGKTQYF
TGCAGTGCTAGGCAAGCCGGGACTAGCGGAGGAAAGACCCAGTACTTC
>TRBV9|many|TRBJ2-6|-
CASSVDQRNVGALGANVLTF
TGTGCCAGCAGCGTAGATCAGAGGAACGTTGGGGCGTTGGGGGCCAACGTCCTGACTTTC
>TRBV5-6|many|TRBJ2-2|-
CASSLGGAGNTGELFF
TGTGCCAGCAGCTTGGGGGGAGCGGGGAACACCGGGGAGCTGTTTTTT
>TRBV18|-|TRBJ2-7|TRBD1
CASSSTRTGGFFYEQYF
TGTGCCAGCTCATCGACCCGGACAGGGGGCTTTTTCTACGAGCAGTACTTC
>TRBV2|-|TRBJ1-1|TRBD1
CASTSGGATEAFF
TGTGCCAGCACATCAGGGGGGGCTACTGAAGCTTTCTTT
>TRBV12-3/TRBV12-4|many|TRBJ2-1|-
CASRNEGTPLYNEQFF
TGTGCCAGCAGAAATGAAGGGACTCCACTTTACAATGAGCAGTTCTTC
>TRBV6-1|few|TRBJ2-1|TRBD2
CATLVVAGANEQFF
TGTGCCACCCTCGTCGTAGCGGGAGCCAATGAGCAGTTCTTC
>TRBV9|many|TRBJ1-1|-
CASSVGAENTEAFF
TGTGCCAGCAGCGTAGGGGCGGAGAACACTGAAGCTTTCTTT
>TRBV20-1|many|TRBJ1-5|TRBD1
CSAREDWTGLGQPQHF
TGCAGTGCTAGAGAGGATTGGACAGGGCTAGGACAGCCCCAGCATTTT
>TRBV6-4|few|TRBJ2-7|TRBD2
CASSPSGSAYEQYF
TGTGCCAGCAGTCCTAGCGGGAGCGCCTACGAGCAGTACTTC
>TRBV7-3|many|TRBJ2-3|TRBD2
CASSSVTGGFTDTQYF
TGTGCCAGCAGCTCGGTCACGGGAGGCTTCACAGATACGCAGTATTTT
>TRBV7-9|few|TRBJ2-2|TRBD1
CASSFWTGNTGELFF
TGTGCCAGCAGCTTTTGGACAGGGAACACCGGGGAGCTGTTTTTT
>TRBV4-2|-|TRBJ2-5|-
CASGGARQETQYF
TGTGCCAGCGGGGGAGCGCGACAGGAGACCCAGTACTTC
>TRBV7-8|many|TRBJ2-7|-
CASSLGRGDYEQYF
TGTGCCAGCAGCCTTGGGAGGGGGGACTACGAGCAGTACTTC
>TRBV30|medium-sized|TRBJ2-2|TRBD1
CAWKSGDRDGGELFF
TGTGCCTGGAAATCCGGGGACAGGGACGGCGGGGAGCTGTTTTTT
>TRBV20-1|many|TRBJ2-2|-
CSARDRRTANTGELFF
TGCAGTGCTAGAGATCGTAGAACGGCGAACACCGGGGAGCTGTTTTTT
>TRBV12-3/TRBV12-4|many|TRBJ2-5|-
CASSDLRGETQYF
TGTGCCAGCAGTGACTTAAGGGGAGAGACCCAGTACTTC
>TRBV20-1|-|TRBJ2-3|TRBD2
CSARDGLAGETDTQYF
TGCAGTGCTAGAGATGGATTAGCGGGTGAAACAGATACGCAGTATTTT
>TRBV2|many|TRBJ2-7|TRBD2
CASSDASGISYEQYF
TGTGCCAGCAGTGACGCTAGCGGGATAAGCTACGAGCAGTACTTC
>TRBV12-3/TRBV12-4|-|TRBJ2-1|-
CASGKAYNEQFF
TGTGCCAGCGGGAAAGCATACAATGAGCAGTTCTTC
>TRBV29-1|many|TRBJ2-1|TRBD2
CSVRDLAGLAGNNEQFF
TGCAGCGTTCGCGACCTAGCCGGCCTAGCGGGAAATAATGAGCAGTTCTTC
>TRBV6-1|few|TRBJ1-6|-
CASRDSKINSPLHF
TGTGCCAGCAGGGACAGTAAAATAAATTCACCCCTCCACTTT
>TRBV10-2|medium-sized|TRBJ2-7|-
CASSESKGSFYSF
TGCGCCAGCAGTGAGTCAAAGGGCAGCTTCTACTCATTC
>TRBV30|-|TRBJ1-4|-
CAWSSGGPEKLFF
TGTGCCTGGAGTTCGGGGGGCCCGGAAAAACTGTTTTTT
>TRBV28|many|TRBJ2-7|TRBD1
CASSLPGTVAYEQYF
TGTGCCAGCAGTCTTCCCGGGACAGTGGCCTACGAGCAGTACTTC
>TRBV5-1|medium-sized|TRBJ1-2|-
CASSLEVEYGYTF
TGCGCCAGCAGCTTGGAAGTAGAATATGGCTACACCTTC
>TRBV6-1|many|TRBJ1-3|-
CASSEYGTAVSGNTIYF
TGTGCCAGCAGTGAATACGGGACCGCGGTCTCTGGAAACACCATATATTTT
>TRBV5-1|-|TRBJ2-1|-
CASSFMESYNEQFF
TGCGCCAGCAGCTTCATGGAGTCCTACAATGAGCAGTTCTTC
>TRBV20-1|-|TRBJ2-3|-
CSANHVPGTDTQYF
TGCAGTGCTAACCATGTCCCTGGCACAGATACGCAGTATTTT
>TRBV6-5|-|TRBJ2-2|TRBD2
CASRGLAGGRPGTGELFF
TGTGCCAGCAGGGGACTAGCGGGAGGGCGTCCGGGCACCGGGGAGCTGTTTTTT
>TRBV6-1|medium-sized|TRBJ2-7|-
CASSPARQPSYEQYF
TGTGCCAGCAGTCCCGCCCGACAGCCCTCCTACGAGCAGTACTTC
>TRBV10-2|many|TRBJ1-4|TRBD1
CASSVTGTGDEKLFF
TGCGCCAGCAGTGTTACCGGGACAGGGGATGAAAAACTGTTTTTT